A selection of T cell receptor beta chains follows, all from one sample in a study of shared clonotypes between healthy human individuals. Profiling relied on immunoSEQ multiplex PCR, and the TCRdb table lists in-frame clones only, not all of them. The sample includes some 600,000 clones, 90% to 97% of them seen just once. The specimen sequenced was naive CD8+ T cells sorted from blood. These receptor sequences come from a woman in her twenties or thirties in good health. The CDR3 runs from the conserved cysteine through the conserved F or W. D genes are given only for firm matches.

v_gene	j_gene	len	d_gene	CDR3aa	CDR3nt
TRBV7-8	TRBJ2-7	15	TRBD2	CASSSAGGTSYEQYF	TGTGCCAGCAGCTCAGCGGGAGGCACCTCCTACGAGCAGTACTTC
TRBV29-1	TRBJ2-2	14	-	CSVEPYVNTGELFF	TGCAGCGTTGAACCCTACGTTAACACCGGGGAGCTGTTTTTT
TRBV7-8	TRBJ2-7	18	TRBD2	CASSLALAGGPGDYEQYF	TGTGCCAGCAGCTTAGCTCTAGCGGGAGGGCCCGGGGACTACGAGCAGTACTTC
TRBV5-1	TRBJ2-7	14	TRBD1	CASSAGTGGYEQYF	TGCGCCAGCAGTGCCGGGACAGGGGGTTACGAGCAGTACTTC
TRBV7-9	TRBJ2-7	15	-	CASSLPGTSDDEQYF	TGTGCCAGCAGTTTACCTGGGACGTCGGATGACGAGCAGTACTTC
TRBV4-1	TRBJ1-1	14	-	CASSQAGLNTEAFF	TGCGCCAGCAGCCAAGCAGGGCTGAACACTGAAGCTTTCTTT
TRBV15	TRBJ2-7	14	TRBD1	CATSPDRGNWEQYF	TGTGCCACCAGCCCGGACAGGGGGAATTGGGAGCAGTACTTC
TRBV28	TRBJ1-5	13	-	CASSFDSYQPQHF	TGTGCCAGCAGTTTTGACAGTTATCAGCCCCAGCATTTT
TRBV7-2	TRBJ2-5	16	TRBD2	CASSLVGAGGQETQYF	TGTGCCAGCAGCTTAGTTGGGGCGGGAGGCCAAGAGACCCAGTACTTC
TRBV30	TRBJ2-1	15	-	CAWSVGQGLANEQFF	TGTGCCTGGAGTGTCGGGCAGGGCTTGGCCAATGAGCAGTTCTTC